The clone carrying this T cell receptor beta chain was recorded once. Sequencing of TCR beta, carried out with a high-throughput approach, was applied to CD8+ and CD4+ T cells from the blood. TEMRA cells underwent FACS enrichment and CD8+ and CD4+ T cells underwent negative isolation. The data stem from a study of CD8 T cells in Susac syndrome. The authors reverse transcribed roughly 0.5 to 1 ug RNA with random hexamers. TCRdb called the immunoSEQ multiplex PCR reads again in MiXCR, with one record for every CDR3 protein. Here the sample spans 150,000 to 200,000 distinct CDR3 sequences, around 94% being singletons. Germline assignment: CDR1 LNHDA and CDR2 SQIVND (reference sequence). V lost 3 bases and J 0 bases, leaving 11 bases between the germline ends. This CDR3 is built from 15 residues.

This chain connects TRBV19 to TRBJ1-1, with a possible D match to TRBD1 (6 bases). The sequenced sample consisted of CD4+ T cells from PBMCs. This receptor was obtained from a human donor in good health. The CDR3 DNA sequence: TGTGCCAGTAGTATGTCGGGGGCTCTGAACACTGAAGCTTTCTTT. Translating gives CASSMSGALNTEAFF.